The 24 T cell receptor beta chains listed next were all sequenced from one sample in a study of Graves' ophthalmopathy and Graves' hyperthyroidism. TCR beta CDR3 amplification used RNA transcripts. Second-round multiplex PCR came after a first-round RT-PCR that employed HTBI primers. Each CDR3 protein gets one entry after TCRdb re-called the multiplex PCR reads with MiXCR. The sample shows 400,000 to 450,000 distinct CDR3 sequences, roughly 20% of them seen only once. The specimen was peripheral blood. The origin of the receptors is a woman aged 18-30 years with stable Graves' hyperthyroidism.

Note on this clonotype: Just one base apart from a much larger clone, this may be a read error. V usage is TRBV19 and J usage is TRBJ2-2; possibly TRBD1 or TRBD2 for D (5 bases each). Germline-derived CDR1 and CDR2 are LNHDA and SQIVND (reference sequence). The CDR3 length is 14 residues. The CDR3 DNA reads as TGTGCCAGTAGTATCTTAGGGGTCACCGGGGAGATGTTTTTT. Translating it yields CASSILGVTGEMFF.

This clonotype came up many times. The chain combines TRBV20-1 with TRBJ1-1, with D perhaps TRBD1 (5 bases). There are 14 residues in the CDR3. Germline CDR1 reads DFQATT; CDR2 reads SNEGSKA (reference sequence). Between the trimmed V and J ends, which lost 6 bases and 4 bases, there was a span of 18 bases. CDR3 nucleotide sequence: TGCAGTGCCCCGGGACTCCCAGTGGGCACTGAAGCTTTCTTT. Amino acid sequence: CSAPGLPVGTEAFF.

In its sample, this clonotype was seen many times. This chain uses TRBV6-1 with TRBJ2-7; D possibly corresponds to TRBD2 (5 bases). The germline gives CDR1 MNHNS, CDR2 SASEGT. V lost 7 bases to trimming and J lost 4 bases, with 26 bases between them. The CDR3 runs to 17 residues. The chain's CDR3 is CASTPRRLAMESYEQYF. The CDR3 coding sequence is TGTGCCAGCACTCCGCGACGCTTAGCGATGGAGTCGTACGAGCAGTACTTC.

The chain has TRBV6-1 and TRBJ1-1; D unresolved. Per the germline V gene, CDR1 is MNHNS and CDR2 is SASEGT. The CDR3 is made up of 14 amino acids. V was shortened by 6 bases and J by 0 bases, with 11 bases between the two germline ends. The CDR3 nucleotides are TGTGCCAGCAGAGAACTATGGATGAACACTGAAGCTTTCTTT. It yields the protein CASRELWMNTEAFF.

Many counts were recorded for this clonotype. Here the CDR3 reads CSVGEAGGPDEQYF. CDR3 coding DNA: TGCAGTGTTGGAGAGGCGGGAGGGCCCGACGAGCAGTACTTC. J is TRBJ2-7 and V is TRBV20-1; 9 bases align to TRBD2. The CDR3 runs 14 residues. V lost 7 bases and J lost 5; bases outside the gene matches: 12. In germline, CDR1 is DFQATT, CDR2 SNEGSKA (reference sequence).

This clonotype was counted ten times or more. The rearrangement joins TRBV28 to TRBJ1-5; 7 nucleotides align to TRBD1. The CDR3 is made up of 14 amino acids. The germline V gene encodes CDR1 MDHEN and CDR2 SYDVKM. The junction had 6 bases not matched to a gene; V was cut back by 7 bases and J by 3 bases. CDR3 bases: TGTGCCAGCACCAGGGGGGGTCTCAATCAGCCCCAGCATTTT. This encodes CASTRGGLNQPQHF. Looking up the rest from reference TRBV28 and TRBJ1-5 gives the full variable domain: DVKVTQSSRYLVKRTGEKVFLECVQDMDHENMFWYRQDPGLGLRLIYFSYDVKMKEKGDIPEGYSVSREKKERFSLILESASTNQTSMYLCASTRGGLNQPQHFGDGTRLSIL.

This clonotype appeared many times. The rearrangement joins TRBV30 to TRBJ2-5; no clear D. V was pared by 0 bases and J by 5 bases, with 7 bases between. CDR1 is GTSNPN and CDR2 is SVGIG in the germline V gene (reference sequence). The CDR3 covers 12 residues. The CDR3 DNA reads TGTGCCTGGAGTGTATATTGGGAGACCCAGTACTTC. Amino acids: CAWSVYWETQYF.

This clonotype has a count of ten or more. An end of the junction differs from the germline gene, which may be a read error. The genes are TRBV6-1 and TRBJ1-6, with D possibly TRBD1 on 5 matching bases. Germline V lookup: CDR1 MNHNS, CDR2 SASEGT. There are 16 residues in the CDR3. The CDR3 nucleotides are TGTGCCAGCACCCGACAGATTCCCTCCTATAGTTCACCCCTCCACTTT. Amino acids: CASTRQIPSYSSPLHF.

In this sample, this clonotype turned up many times. This sequence joins TRBV20-1 and TRBJ2-5; TRBD2 agrees at 12 bases. CDR3 size: 14 residues. CDR1 DFQATT and CDR2 SNEGSKA come from the germline V gene (reference sequence). J lost 5 bases, V lost 2 bases, and 3 bases had no gene match. The CDR3 reads CSARLAGGRETQYF. DNA for the CDR3: TGCAGTGCTAGACTAGCGGGAGGGAGGGAGACCCAGTACTTC.

This clonotype appeared many times. The V call is TRBV28, the J call TRBJ2-7; TRBD1 matches at 8 bases. With V trimmed by 3 bases and J by 4 bases, 8 bases remained unmatched. The germline gives CDR1 MDHEN, CDR2 SYDVKM. The CDR3 runs to 15 residues. CDR3 DNA sequence: TGTGCCAGCAGTTTGACGGTTCAGGGGGCGTACGAGCAGTACTTC. It is translated as CASSLTVQGAYEQYF.

This clonotype has at least ten counts. The V gene is TRBV20-1, the J gene TRBJ2-7; D may correspond to TRBD1 or TRBD2 (5 bases each). CDR1 is DFQATT and CDR2 is SNEGSKA in the germline V gene (reference sequence). CDR3 length equals 15 residues. V was shortened by 6 bases and J by 4 bases, with 22 bases between the two germline ends. CDR3: CSAFDSAGTEYEQYF. Written as DNA, the CDR3 is TGCAGTGCCTTCGATTCTGCCGGGACGGAGTACGAGCAGTACTTC.

This chain links TRBV4-2 with TRBJ2-5, with TRBD1 matching over 10 bases. The trim removed 1 base at V and 4 bases at J, leaving 6 bases unmatched. Germline V gene sequence: CDR1 LGHNA, CDR2 YNFKEQ. This CDR3 is 16 amino acids long. The CDR3 reads CASSQGTRDRGETQYF. The CDR3 DNA is TGTGCCAGCAGCCAAGGAACCCGGGACAGGGGAGAGACCCAGTACTTC.

The chain carries TRBV4-1 and TRBJ1-2; TRBD1 might be the D (6 bases). Germline CDR1 and CDR2: MGHRA and YSYEKL. CDR3 length: 16 amino acids. Trimming shortened V by 0 bases and J by 4 bases, and 15 bases separated the two germline ends. CDR3 coding DNA: TGCGCCAGCAGCCAAGAACTGTCGAGGGGGGTCTATGGCTACACCTTC. Residues: CASSQELSRGVYGYTF.

This clonotype occurred many times. V usage is TRBV28 and J usage is TRBJ2-6; 9 positions agree with TRBD1. CDR3 length: 17 amino acids. V lost 4 bases to trimming and J lost 0 bases; unmatched junction nucleotides: 4. Germline V gene sequence: CDR1 MDHEN, CDR2 SYDVKM. CDR3 protein: CASSSGQGLSGANVLTF. CDR3 DNA sequence: TGTGCCAGCAGTTCGGGACAGGGACTCTCTGGGGCCAACGTCCTGACTTTC.

The table lists this clonotype with many counts. V usage is TRBV20-1 and J usage is TRBJ1-5; 9 nucleotides align to TRBD1. CDR1 is DFQATT, CDR2 SNEGSKA, per germline (reference sequence). The CDR3 has 14 residues. V was pared by 3 bases and J by 6 bases, with 6 bases of the junction left unmatched. The CDR3 loop is CSARTGQGAQPQHF. CDR3 DNA sequence: TGCAGTGCTAGGACGGGACAGGGCGCTCAGCCCCAGCATTTT.

This clonotype was seen repeatedly, ten times or more. V usage is TRBV15 and J usage is TRBJ1-1; no definite D call. Germline-derived CDR1 and CDR2 are LNHNV and YYDKDF (reference sequence). The CDR3 loop spans 13 amino acids. Trimming left V 3 bases short and J 5 bases short, with 10 bases between. The CDR3 spells CATSRALGTEAFF. The CDR3 DNA reads TGTGCCACCAGCAGGGCCCTGGGGACTGAAGCTTTCTTT.

This sequence joins TRBV7-2 and TRBJ2-7; D might be TRBD2 (7 bases). The CDR3 is 15 amino acids. Trimming took 5 bases from V and 4 from J, leaving 18 bases between them. The germline V gene has CDR1 SGHTA and CDR2 FQGNSA. The CDR3 DNA follows: TGTGCCAGCAGCCCCTTGGGGGGCGGGGGTTACGAGCAGTACTTC. It yields the protein CASSPLGGGGYEQYF. The full variable domain, completed using reference TRBV7-2 and TRBJ2-7, is GAGVSQSPSNKVTEKGKDVELRCDPISGHTALYWYRQSLGQGLEFLIYFQGNSAPDKSGLPSDRFSAERTGGSVSTLTIQRTQQEDSAVYLCASSPLGGGGYEQYFGPGTRLTVT.

This clonotype occurred many times. The chain joins TRBV9 to TRBJ2-7, with D tentatively TRBD2 (5 bases). This CDR3 spans 16 amino acids. Germline assignment: CDR1 SGDLS and CDR2 YYNGEE. Trimming cost V 0 bases and J 3 bases, with 16 bases left between them. This chain's CDR3 is CASSVGGSALGYEQYF. CDR3 bases: TGTGCCAGCAGCGTAGGGGGTAGCGCCCTCGGCTACGAGCAGTACTTC.

This rearrangement joins TRBV28 to TRBJ2-7, with D hard to call. Trimming left V 5 bases short and J 2 bases short, with 19 bases between. The CDR3 has 16 amino acids. The germline V gene encodes CDR1 MDHEN and CDR2 SYDVKM. The CDR3 protein is CASSPLKQISTYEQYF. The CDR3 DNA reads TGTGCCAGCAGTCCTCTCAAACAAATCTCAACCTACGAGCAGTACTTC.

This clonotype was observed many times. The CDR3 nucleotides read TGTGCCATCAGTGAGCTTTTGTCGGCGAACACTGAAGCTTTCTTT. Its translation: CAISELLSANTEAFF. The chain combines TRBV10-3 with TRBJ1-1; no firm D call. This CDR3 contains 15 residues. The V gene's germline CDR1 is ENHRY and CDR2 SYGVKD. With 2 bases removed from V and 1 base from J, the gap between germline ends came to 11 bases.

This clonotype was picked up many times. V is TRBV12-5 and J is TRBJ2-2, with a weak D call TRBD2 (6 bases). The CDR3 length is 14 residues. V dropped 5 bases and J dropped 5 bases, with 12 bases sitting between them. Germline CDR1 LGHNT, CDR2 FRNRAP. CDR3 bases: TGTGCTAGTGGTCTCGGTGGGAGGACCGGGGAGCTGTTTTTT. Its translation: CASGLGGRTGELFF.

This clonotype has ten or more counts. V usage is TRBV6-2 or TRBV6-3 and J usage is TRBJ1-2; TRBD1 might be the D (5 bases). Germline-derived CDR1 and CDR2 are MNHEY and SVGEGT. The ends were cut back, 5 bases at V and 0 bases at J, with 16 bases in the middle. The CDR3 is 16 amino acids. Here the CDR3 reads CASSHPLYRTNYGYTF. The CDR3 nucleotides read TGTGCCAGCAGTCATCCCCTATACAGGACTAACTATGGCTACACCTTC.

This clonotype was observed many times. The chain has TRBV6-1 and TRBJ1-1; D is perhaps TRBD1 (5 bases). Germline V gene lookup returns CDR1 MNHNS and CDR2 SASEGT. Trimming removed 6 bases from V and 9 bases from J, with 20 bases in between. The CDR3 extends over 14 amino acids. The CDR3 spells CASSSRGVGIKAFF. The CDR3 DNA reads as TGTGCCAGCAGCTCCAGAGGGGTCGGTATAAAAGCTTTCTTT.

This clonotype was observed a handful of times. This chain joins TRBV7-9 and TRBJ2-7; D not certain. Trimming removed 6 bases at V and 7 bases at J, with 10 bases between. CDR3 length equals 11 residues. Germline assignment: CDR1 SEHNR and CDR2 FQNEAQ (reference sequence). The CDR3 DNA follows: TGTGCCAGCAGAAAGGGTGTTGAGCAGTACTTC. Amino acids: CASRKGVEQYF.